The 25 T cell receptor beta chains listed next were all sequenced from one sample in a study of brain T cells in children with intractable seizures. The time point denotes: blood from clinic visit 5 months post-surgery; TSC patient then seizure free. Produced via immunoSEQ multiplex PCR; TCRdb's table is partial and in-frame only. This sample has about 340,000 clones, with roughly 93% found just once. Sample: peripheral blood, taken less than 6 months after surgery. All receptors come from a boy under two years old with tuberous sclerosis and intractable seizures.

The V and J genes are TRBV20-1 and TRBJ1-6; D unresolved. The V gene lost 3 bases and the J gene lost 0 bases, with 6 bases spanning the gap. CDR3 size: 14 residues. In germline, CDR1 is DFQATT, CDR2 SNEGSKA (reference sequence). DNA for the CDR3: TGCAGTGCTAGTGGGAGCTCCTATAATTCACCCCTCCACTTT. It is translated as CSASGSSYNSPLHF.

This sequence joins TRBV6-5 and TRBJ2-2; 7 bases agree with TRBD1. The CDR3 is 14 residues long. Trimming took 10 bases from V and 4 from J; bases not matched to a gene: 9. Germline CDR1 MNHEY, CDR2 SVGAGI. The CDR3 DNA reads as TGTGCCACGGGACAGAGTCATTTCACCGGGGAGCTGTTTTTT. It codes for CATGQSHFTGELFF.

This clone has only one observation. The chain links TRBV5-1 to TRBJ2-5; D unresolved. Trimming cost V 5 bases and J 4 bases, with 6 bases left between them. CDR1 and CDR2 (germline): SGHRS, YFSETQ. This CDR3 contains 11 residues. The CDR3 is CASRWAETQYF. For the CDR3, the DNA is TGCGCCAGCAGGTGGGCAGAGACCCAGTACTTC.

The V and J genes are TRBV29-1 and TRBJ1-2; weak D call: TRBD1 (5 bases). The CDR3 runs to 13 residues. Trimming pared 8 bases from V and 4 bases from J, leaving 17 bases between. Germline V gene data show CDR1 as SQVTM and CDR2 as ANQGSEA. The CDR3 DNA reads TGCAGCATACCGGGACTAACAACCTATGGCTACACCTTC. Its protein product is CSIPGLTTYGYTF.

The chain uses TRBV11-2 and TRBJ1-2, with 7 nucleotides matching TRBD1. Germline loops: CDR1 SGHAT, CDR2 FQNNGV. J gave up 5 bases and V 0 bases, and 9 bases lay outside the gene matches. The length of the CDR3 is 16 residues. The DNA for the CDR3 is TGTGCCAGCAGCTTAGAAAATACCGGGACAGAGTATGGCTACACCTTC. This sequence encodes CASSLENTGTEYGYTF.

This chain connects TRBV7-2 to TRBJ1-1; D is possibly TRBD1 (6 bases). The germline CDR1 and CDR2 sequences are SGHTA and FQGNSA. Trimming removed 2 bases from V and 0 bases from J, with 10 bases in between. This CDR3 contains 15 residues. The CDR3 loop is CASSLSGDLNTEAFF. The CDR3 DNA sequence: TGTGCCAGCAGCTTATCAGGGGACCTGAACACTGAAGCTTTCTTT. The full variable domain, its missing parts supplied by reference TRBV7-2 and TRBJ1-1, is GAGVSQSPSNKVTEKGKDVELRCDPISGHTALYWYRQSLGQGLEFLIYFQGNSAPDKSGLPSDRFSAERTGGSVSTLTIQRTQQEDSAVYLCASSLSGDLNTEAFFGQGTRLTVV.

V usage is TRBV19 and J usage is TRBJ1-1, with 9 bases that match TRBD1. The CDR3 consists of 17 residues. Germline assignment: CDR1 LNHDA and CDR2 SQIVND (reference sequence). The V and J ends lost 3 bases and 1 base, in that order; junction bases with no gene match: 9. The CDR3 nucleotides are TGTGCCAGTAGTATTCCGACAGGGGGACTGGGGAACACTGAAGCTTTCTTT. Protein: CASSIPTGGLGNTEAFF. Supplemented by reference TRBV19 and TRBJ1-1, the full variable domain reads DGGITQSPKYLFRKEGQNVTLSCEQNLNHDAMYWYRQDPGQGLRLIYYSQIVNDFQKGDIAEGYSVSREKKESFPLTVTSAQKNPTAFYLCASSIPTGGLGNTEAFFGQGTRLTVV.

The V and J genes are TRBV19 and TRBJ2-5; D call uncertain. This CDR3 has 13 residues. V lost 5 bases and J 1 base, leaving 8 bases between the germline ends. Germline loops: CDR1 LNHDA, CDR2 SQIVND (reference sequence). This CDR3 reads CASSWTLQETQYF. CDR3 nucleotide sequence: TGTGCCAGTAGTTGGACGCTCCAAGAGACCCAGTACTTC.

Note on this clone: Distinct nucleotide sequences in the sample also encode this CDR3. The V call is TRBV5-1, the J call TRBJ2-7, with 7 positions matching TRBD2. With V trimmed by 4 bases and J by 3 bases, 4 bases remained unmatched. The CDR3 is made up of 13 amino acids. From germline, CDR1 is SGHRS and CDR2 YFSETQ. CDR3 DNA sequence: TGCGCCAGCAGCCTTTCGGGGGGCTACGAGCAGTACTTC. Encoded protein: CASSLSGGYEQYF.

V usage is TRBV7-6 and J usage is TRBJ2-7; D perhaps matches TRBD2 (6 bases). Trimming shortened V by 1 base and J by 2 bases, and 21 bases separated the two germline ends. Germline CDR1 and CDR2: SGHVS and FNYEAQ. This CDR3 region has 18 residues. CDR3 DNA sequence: TGTGCCAGCAGCTTAGACGCAGGAGGGGTCTGGGGCCCCTACGAGCAGTACTTC. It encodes CASSLDAGGVWGPYEQYF.

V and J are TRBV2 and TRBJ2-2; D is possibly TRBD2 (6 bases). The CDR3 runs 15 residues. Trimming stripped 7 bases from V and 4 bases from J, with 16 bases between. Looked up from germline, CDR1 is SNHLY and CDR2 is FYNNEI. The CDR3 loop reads CASTKWGDGTGELFF. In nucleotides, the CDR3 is TGTGCCAGCACGAAATGGGGGGACGGCACCGGGGAGCTGTTTTTT.

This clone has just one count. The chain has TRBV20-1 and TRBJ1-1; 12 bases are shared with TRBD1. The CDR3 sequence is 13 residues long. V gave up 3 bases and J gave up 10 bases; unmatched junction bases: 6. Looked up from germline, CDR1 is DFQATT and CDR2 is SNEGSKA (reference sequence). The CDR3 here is CSASSGQGARAFF. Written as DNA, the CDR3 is TGCAGTGCTAGTTCGGGACAGGGGGCTCGAGCTTTCTTT.

CDR3 DNA: TGTGCCAGCGGGGGACGAGGCAGGGGCTCCTACGAGCAGTACTTC. Translation gives CASGGRGRGSYEQYF. This rearrangement joins TRBV6-5 to TRBJ2-7; a weak D match, TRBD1 (6 bases). From germline, CDR1 is MNHEY and CDR2 SVGAGI. The CDR3 length is 15 residues. Trimming pared 8 bases from V and 0 bases from J, leaving 17 bases between.

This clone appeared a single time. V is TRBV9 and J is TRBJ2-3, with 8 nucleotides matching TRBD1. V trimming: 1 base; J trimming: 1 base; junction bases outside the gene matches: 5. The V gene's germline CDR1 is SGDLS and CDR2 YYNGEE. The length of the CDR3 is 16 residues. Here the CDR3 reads CASSVSGTGGTDTQYF. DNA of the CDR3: TGTGCCAGCAGCGTATCCGGGACAGGAGGCACAGATACGCAGTATTTT.

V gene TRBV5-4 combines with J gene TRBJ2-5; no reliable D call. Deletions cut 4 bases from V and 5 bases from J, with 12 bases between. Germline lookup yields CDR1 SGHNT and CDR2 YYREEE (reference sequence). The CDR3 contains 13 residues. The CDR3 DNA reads TGTGCCAGCAGCAGGAGACCGAGTGAGACCCAGTACTTC. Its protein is CASSRRPSETQYF.

The chain's CDR3 is CASSPPGLAGTGELFF. DNA for the CDR3: TGTGCCAGCTCACCTCCGGGACTAGCAGGCACCGGGGAGCTGTTTTTT. V usage is TRBV18 and J usage is TRBJ2-2, with 9 bases fitting TRBD2. The junction had 6 bases not matched to a gene; V was cut back by 3 bases and J by 4 bases. CDR1 is KGHSH, CDR2 LQKENI, per germline. The CDR3 runs to 16 residues. Drawing the rest from reference TRBV18 and TRBJ2-2, the complete variable domain is NAGVMQNPRHLVRRRGQEARLRCSPMKGHSHVYWYRQLPEEGLKFMVYLQKENIIDESGMPKERFSAEFPKEGPSILRIQQVVRGDSAAYFCASSPPGLAGTGELFFGEGSRLTVL.

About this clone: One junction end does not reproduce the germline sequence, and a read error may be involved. The CDR3 coding sequence is TGTGCCAGCAGTTTGGAAGGTGGCTACACCTTC. Protein product: CASSLEGGYTF. V and J are TRBV5-6 and TRBJ1-2; no definite D call. Per germline, CDR1 SGHDT and CDR2 YYEEEE. This CDR3 contains 11 residues.

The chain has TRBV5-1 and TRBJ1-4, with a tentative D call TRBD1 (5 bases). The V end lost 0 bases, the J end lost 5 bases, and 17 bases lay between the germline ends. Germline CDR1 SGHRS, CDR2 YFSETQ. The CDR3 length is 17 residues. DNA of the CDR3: TGCGCCAGCAGCTTGGCGGGAGGCTCGGGGCTCAATGAAAAACTGTTTTTT. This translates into CASSLAGGSGLNEKLFF.

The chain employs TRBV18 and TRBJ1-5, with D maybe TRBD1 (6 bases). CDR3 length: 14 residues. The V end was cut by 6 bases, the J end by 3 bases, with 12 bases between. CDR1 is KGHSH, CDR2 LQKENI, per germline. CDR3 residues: CASSTDSNNQPQHF. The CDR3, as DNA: TGTGCCAGCTCCACGGACAGCAACAATCAGCCCCAGCATTTT.

CDR3: CASSVGVDSGSRDEQFF. In nucleotides, the CDR3 is TGTGCCAGCAGCGTAGGAGTGGATAGCGGGAGTAGGGATGAGCAGTTCTTC. The rearrangement uses TRBV9 and TRBJ2-1, with 9 positions matching TRBD2. The CDR3 consists of 17 residues. CDR1 and CDR2 (germline): SGDLS, YYNGEE. V shed 0 bases and J 8 bases; nucleotides not matched to a gene: 12.

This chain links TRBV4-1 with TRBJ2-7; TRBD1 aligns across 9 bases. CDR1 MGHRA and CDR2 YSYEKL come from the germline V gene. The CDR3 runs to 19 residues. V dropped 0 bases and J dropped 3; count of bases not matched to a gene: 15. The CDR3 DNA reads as TGCGCCAGCAGCCAAGAACCCTCTTTCGGGACAGGGAACTACTACGAGCAGTACTTC. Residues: CASSQEPSFGTGNYYEQYF.

CDR3: CAWSQSEQYF. The CDR3 nucleotides are TGTGCCTGGTCTCAGAGCGAGCAGTACTTC. The chain has TRBV30 and TRBJ2-7, with no clear D. Germline V gives CDR1 GTSNPN, CDR2 SVGIG (reference sequence). This CDR3 spans 10 amino acids. The germline V and J ends were trimmed by 5 bases and 6 bases, with 8 bases remaining between them.

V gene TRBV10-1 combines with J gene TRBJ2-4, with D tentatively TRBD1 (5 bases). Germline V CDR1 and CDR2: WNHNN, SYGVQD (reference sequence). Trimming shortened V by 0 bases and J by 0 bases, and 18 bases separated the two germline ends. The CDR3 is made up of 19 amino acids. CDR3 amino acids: CASSESIGQGKLAKNIQYF. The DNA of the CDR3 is TGCGCCAGCAGTGAGTCAATAGGACAAGGGAAACTAGCCAAAAACATTCAGTACTTC.

The CDR3 sequence: CATDPGQASYEQYF. CDR3 in DNA: TGTGCCACGGATCCGGGACAGGCCTCCTACGAGCAGTACTTC. This chain uses TRBV6-5 with TRBJ2-7, with TRBD1 identical over 8 bases. CDR3 size: 14 residues. CDR1 MNHEY and CDR2 SVGAGI come from the germline V gene. With 10 bases clipped from V and 0 bases from J, the junction kept 8 bases outside the gene matches.

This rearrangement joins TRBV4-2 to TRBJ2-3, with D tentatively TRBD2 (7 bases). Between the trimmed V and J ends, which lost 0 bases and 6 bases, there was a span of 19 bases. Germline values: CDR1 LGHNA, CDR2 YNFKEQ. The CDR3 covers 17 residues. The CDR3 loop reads CASSQDQNGGLPDTQYF. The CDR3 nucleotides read TGTGCCAGCAGCCAAGATCAGAACGGGGGGCTCCCCGATACGCAGTATTTT.